This entry features one TCR beta chain sequence. Its target is unknown. This entry comes from a study of T cell responses to AZD1222 COVID-19 vaccine. Whole-study findings and limits: Spike-wide coverage was observed for vaccine-associated CD4 TCRs, with dominant responses at 160-218 and 743-854. Only a handful of people who got AZD1222 tested seropositive at baseline. All repertoire sampling was performed exclusively after the peak T cell response.

Using immunoSEQ multiplex PCR, the repertoire was profiled, and TCRdb retains in-frame clones only, with some absent. Among about 150,000 clones listed, 91% were seen once. Sample: peripheral blood, taken 28 days after the second AZD1222 dose. The sequence derives from an adult who received the AZD1222 COVID-19 vaccine.

CDR3 sequence: CASSLGTMGTETQYF. The CDR3 DNA reads as TGTGCCAGCAGCCTAGGGACAATGGGAACTGAGACCCAGTACTTC. The chain carries TRBV6-5 and TRBJ2-5; maybe TRBD1 (6 bases). Germline V gene lookup returns CDR1 MNHEY and CDR2 SVGAGI. Trimming took 6 bases from V and 5 from J, leaving 19 bases between them. This CDR3 has 15 amino acids.